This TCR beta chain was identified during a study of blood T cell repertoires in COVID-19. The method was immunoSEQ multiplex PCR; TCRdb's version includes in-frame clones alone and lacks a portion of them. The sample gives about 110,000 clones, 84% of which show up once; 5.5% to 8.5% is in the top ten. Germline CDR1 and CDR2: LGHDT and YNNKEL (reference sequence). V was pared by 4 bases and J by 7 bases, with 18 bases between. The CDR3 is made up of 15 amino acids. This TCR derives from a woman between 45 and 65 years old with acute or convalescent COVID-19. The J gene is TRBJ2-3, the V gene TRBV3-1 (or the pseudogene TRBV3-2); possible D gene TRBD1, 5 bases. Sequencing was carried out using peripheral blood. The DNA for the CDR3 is TGTGCCAGCAGCCCCAACCCGGACACCCCCAATACGCAGTATTTT. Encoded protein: CASSPNPDTPNTQYF.